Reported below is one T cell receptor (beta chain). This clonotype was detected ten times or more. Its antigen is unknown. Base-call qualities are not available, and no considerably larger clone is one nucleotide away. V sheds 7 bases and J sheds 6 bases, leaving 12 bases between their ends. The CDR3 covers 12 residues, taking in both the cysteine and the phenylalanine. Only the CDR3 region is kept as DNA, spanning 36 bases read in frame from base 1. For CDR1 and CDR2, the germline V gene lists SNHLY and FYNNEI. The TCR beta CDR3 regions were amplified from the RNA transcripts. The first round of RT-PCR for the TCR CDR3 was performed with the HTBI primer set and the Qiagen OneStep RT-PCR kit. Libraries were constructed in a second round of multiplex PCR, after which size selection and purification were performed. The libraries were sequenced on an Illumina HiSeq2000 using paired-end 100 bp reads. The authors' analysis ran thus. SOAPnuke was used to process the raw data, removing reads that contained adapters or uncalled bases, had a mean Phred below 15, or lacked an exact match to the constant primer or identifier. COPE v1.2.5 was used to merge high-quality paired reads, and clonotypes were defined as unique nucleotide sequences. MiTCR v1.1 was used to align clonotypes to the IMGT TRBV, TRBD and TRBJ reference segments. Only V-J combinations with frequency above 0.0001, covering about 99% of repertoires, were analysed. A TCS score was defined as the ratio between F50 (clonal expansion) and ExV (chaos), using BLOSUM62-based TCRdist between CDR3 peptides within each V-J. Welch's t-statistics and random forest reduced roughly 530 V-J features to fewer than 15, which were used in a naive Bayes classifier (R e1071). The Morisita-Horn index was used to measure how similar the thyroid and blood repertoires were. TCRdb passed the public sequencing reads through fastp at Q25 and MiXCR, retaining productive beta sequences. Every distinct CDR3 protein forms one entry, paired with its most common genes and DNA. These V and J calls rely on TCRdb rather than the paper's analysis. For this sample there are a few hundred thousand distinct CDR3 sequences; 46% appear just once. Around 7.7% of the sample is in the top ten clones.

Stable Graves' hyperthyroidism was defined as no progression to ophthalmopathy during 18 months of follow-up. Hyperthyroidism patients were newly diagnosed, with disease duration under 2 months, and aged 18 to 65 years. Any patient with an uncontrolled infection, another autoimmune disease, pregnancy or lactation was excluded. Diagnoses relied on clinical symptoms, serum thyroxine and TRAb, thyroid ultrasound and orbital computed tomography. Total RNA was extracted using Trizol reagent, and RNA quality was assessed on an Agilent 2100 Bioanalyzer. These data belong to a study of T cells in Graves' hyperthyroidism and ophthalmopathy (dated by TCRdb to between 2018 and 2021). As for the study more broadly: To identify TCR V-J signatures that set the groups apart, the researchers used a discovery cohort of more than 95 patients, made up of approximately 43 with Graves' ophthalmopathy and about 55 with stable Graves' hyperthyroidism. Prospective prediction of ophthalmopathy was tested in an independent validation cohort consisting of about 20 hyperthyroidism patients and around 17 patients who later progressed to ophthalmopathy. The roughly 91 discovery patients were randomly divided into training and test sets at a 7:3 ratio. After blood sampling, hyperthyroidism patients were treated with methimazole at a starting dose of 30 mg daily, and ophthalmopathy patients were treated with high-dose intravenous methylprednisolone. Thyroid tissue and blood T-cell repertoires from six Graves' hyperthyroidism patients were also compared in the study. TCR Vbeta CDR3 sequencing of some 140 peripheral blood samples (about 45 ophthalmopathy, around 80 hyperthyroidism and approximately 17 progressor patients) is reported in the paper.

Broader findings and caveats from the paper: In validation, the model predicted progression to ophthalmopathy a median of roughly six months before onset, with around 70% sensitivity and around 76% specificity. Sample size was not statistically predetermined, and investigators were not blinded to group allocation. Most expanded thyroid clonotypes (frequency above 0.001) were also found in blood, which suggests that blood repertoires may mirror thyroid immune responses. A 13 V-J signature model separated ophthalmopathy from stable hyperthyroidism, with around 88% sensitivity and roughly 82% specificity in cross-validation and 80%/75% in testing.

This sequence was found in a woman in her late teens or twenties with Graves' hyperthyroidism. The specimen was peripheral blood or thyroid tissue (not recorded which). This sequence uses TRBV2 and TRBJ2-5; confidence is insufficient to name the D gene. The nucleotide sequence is TGTGCCAGCAATGAGGCGGTGAAGACCCAGTACTTC. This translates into CASNEAVKTQYF.